One and the same sample provided the 32 T cell receptor beta chains below, sequenced in a study of shared clonotypes between healthy human individuals. Assay used: immunoSEQ multiplex PCR; TCRdb lists only in-frame clones, some missing. The repertoire holds hundreds of thousands of clones, with approximately 79% as singletons. Sequencing used memory CD4+ T cells sorted from blood. The subset is: CD45RA-negative fraction. The receptors derive from a woman in her thirties in good health.

J is TRBJ1-1 and V is TRBV28; tentative D call: TRBD1 (5 bases). The length of the CDR3 is 15 residues. Trimming took 2 bases from V and 5 from J, leaving 15 bases between them. Germline V gives CDR1 MDHEN, CDR2 SYDVKM. DNA for the CDR3: TGTGCCAGCAGTTTAATCTCAGGGCGAGGTACTGAAGCTTTCTTT. Translation gives CASSLISGRGTEAFF.

This clone was detected many times. This chain links TRBV27 with TRBJ1-1, with D perhaps matching TRBD1 (6 bases). Germline V gene sequence: CDR1 MNHEY, CDR2 SMNVEV (reference sequence). V was trimmed by 2 bases and J by 8 bases, leaving 15 bases between them. This CDR3 contains 14 residues. CDR3 residues: CASSLRPLDREAFF. The CDR3 DNA reads TGTGCCAGCAGTTTAAGGCCACTCGACAGGGAAGCTTTCTTT.

The V call is TRBV27, the J call TRBJ2-3, with 9 bases aligning to TRBD2. CDR1 MNHEY and CDR2 SMNVEV come from the germline V gene (reference sequence). The J segment lost 4 bases and the V segment lost 6 bases, leaving 5 bases of the junction unmatched. This CDR3 spans 14 amino acids. CDR3 sequence: CASRLAGVADTQYF. CDR3 DNA: TGTGCCAGCAGATTAGCGGGAGTTGCAGATACGCAGTATTTT.

The chain joins TRBV6-1 to TRBJ2-3; 7 nucleotides align to TRBD1. Germline CDR1 MNHNS, CDR2 SASEGT. V shed 6 bases and J 6 bases; nucleotides not matched to a gene: 9. The CDR3 runs to 14 residues. The chain's CDR3 is CASSALTGKDTQYF. The CDR3 coding sequence is TGTGCCAGCAGCGCCCTGACAGGGAAGGATACGCAGTATTTT.

With regard to this clone: An end of the junction differs from the germline gene, which may be a read error. V and J are TRBV6-1 and TRBJ2-1, with D possibly being TRBD1 (6 bases). The CDR3 consists of 13 residues. CDR1 is MNHNS, CDR2 SASEGT, per germline. In DNA, the CDR3 is TGTGCCAGCAGTGAAATTTTGGGAACAGGGCCGCTCTTC. As protein: CASSEILGTGPLF.

V and J are TRBV28 and TRBJ1-6; 7 bases are shared with TRBD1. Per germline, CDR1 MDHEN and CDR2 SYDVKM. Losses at the gene ends were 6 bases for V and 8 bases for J; bases not matched to a gene: 7. The CDR3 contains 14 residues. Written as DNA, the CDR3 is TGTGCCAGCAGGAAACAGGGGAATGATTCACCCCTCCACTTT. Translating gives CASRKQGNDSPLHF. The whole variable domain, remainder taken from reference TRBV28 and TRBJ1-6, is DVKVTQSSRYLVKRTGEKVFLECVQDMDHENMFWYRQDPGLGLRLIYFSYDVKMKEKGDIPEGYSVSREKKERFSLILESASTNQTSMYLCASRKQGNDSPLHFGNGTRLTVT.

In the case of this clone: At the DNA level, this CDR3 is encoded by other sequences in the same sample as well. The rearrangement uses TRBV5-4 and TRBJ2-3; a weak D match, TRBD1 (5 bases). The CDR3 contains 15 residues. The V gene lost 4 bases and the J gene lost 0 bases, with 12 bases spanning the gap. Germline V gene sequence: CDR1 SGHNT, CDR2 YYREEE (reference sequence). The CDR3 bases are TGTGCCAGCAGCCCCCGCCAGGGAAGCACAGATACGCAGTATTTT. Its protein is CASSPRQGSTDTQYF. Combining the CDR3 with reference TRBV5-4 and TRBJ2-3 gives the whole variable domain ETGVTQSPTHLIKTRGQQVTLRCSSQSGHNTVSWYQQALGQGPQFIFQYYREEENGRGNFPPRFSGLQFPNYSSELNVNALELDDSALYLCASSPRQGSTDTQYFGPGTRLTVL.

This chain links TRBV27 with TRBJ2-2, with D perhaps TRBD2 (6 bases). CDR1 is MNHEY and CDR2 is SMNVEV in the germline V gene (reference sequence). The CDR3 sequence is 15 residues long. The ends were cut back, 6 bases at V and 2 bases at J, with 13 bases in the middle. This CDR3 reads CASRVGGVNTGELFF. Written as DNA, the CDR3 is TGTGCCAGCAGGGTCGGGGGAGTAAACACCGGGGAGCTGTTTTTT.

The chain carries TRBV5-6 and TRBJ1-4; possible D gene TRBD1, 5 bases. V was pared by 1 base and J by 3 bases, with 10 bases between. Germline V gives CDR1 SGHDT, CDR2 YYEEEE. CDR3 size: 15 residues. CDR3 sequence (DNA): TGTGCCAGCAGCTTGCGAGGGGCGCCTAATGAAAAACTGTTTTTT. This sequence encodes CASSLRGAPNEKLFF.

The gene calls are TRBV6-1 and TRBJ1-2; TRBD1 agrees at 12 bases. The V gene end was trimmed by 4 bases and the J gene end by 3 bases; junction bases not matched to a gene: 9. CDR3 length: 17 amino acids. Germline V gene sequence: CDR1 MNHNS, CDR2 SASEGT. CDR3 nucleotides: TGTGCCAGCAGTGGAAGGGACAGGGGGCAAGCGGACTATGGCTACACCTTC. Protein sequence: CASSGRDRGQADYGYTF.

The CDR3 DNA reads TGTGCCAGCAGCCATTTCGGGTCTAAACTGTTTTTT. Translated, it gives CASSHFGSKLFF. The rearrangement joins TRBV28 to TRBJ1-4; no firm D call. Germline V gives CDR1 MDHEN, CDR2 SYDVKM. The CDR3 totals 12 residues. Trimming pared 6 bases from V and 11 bases from J, leaving 13 bases between.

The chain links TRBV27 to TRBJ1-2; 8 bases line up with TRBD1. The V segment lost 5 bases and the J segment 0 bases; nucleotides outside the gene matches: 5. The germline gives CDR1 MNHEY, CDR2 SMNVEV (reference sequence). The CDR3 extends over 15 amino acids. CDR3 sequence (DNA): TGTGCCAGCAGTAAATCGGACAGGGCTAACTATGGCTACACCTTC. Amino acids: CASSKSDRANYGYTF.

In this sample, this clone turned up once. This chain links TRBV11-2 with TRBJ2-7, with TRBD2 identical over 10 bases. Germline V CDR1 and CDR2: SGHAT, FQNNGV. The V and J ends lost 6 bases and 5 bases, in that order; junction bases with no gene match: 13. The CDR3 runs 16 residues. In DNA form, the CDR3 reads TGTGCCAGCAGGCAAAACCCTCTAGCGGGAGTTAACGAGCAGTACTTC. It codes for CASRQNPLAGVNEQYF.

The rearrangement uses TRBV2 and TRBJ2-6, with TRBD1 identical over 9 bases. The germline V gene encodes CDR1 SNHLY and CDR2 FYNNEI. This CDR3 is 15 amino acids long. V lost 6 bases to trimming and J lost 6 bases; unmatched junction nucleotides: 6. This chain's CDR3 is CASSTGQGMANVLTF. CDR3 DNA sequence: TGTGCCAGCAGCACAGGACAGGGGATGGCCAACGTCCTGACTTTC.

Written as DNA, the CDR3 is TGTGCCAGCAGTCCCCCGGGACAGGGGGGGAGAGCTTTCTTT. It encodes CASSPPGQGGRAFF. The chain uses TRBV6-6 and TRBJ1-1, with 11 bases aligning to TRBD1. CDR1 MNHNY and CDR2 SVGAGI come from the germline V gene (reference sequence). The CDR3 totals 14 residues. J was trimmed by 10 bases and V by 5 bases; bases with no gene match: 9.

The count of this clone is one. The rearrangement links TRBV6-5 to TRBJ2-5, with D perhaps TRBD1 (5 bases). CDR1 and CDR2 from the germline V gene are MNHEY and SVGAGI. V was pared by 1 base and J by 2 bases, with 11 bases between. The CDR3 contains 15 residues. The CDR3 DNA reads as TGTGCCAGCAGTTACTTGAGACAGAAACAAGAGACCCAGTACTTC. Protein product: CASSYLRQKQETQYF.

This clone was recorded once. Relative to the germline gene, one junction end is altered; a read error may explain this. The chain has TRBV2 and TRBJ2-2; 10 positions agree with TRBD1. Germline V gene lookup returns CDR1 SNHLY and CDR2 FYNNEI. The CDR3 has 15 residues. CDR3 in DNA: TGTGCCAGCAGTCGACAGGGGGCGAAGACCGGGGAGCTGTTTTTT. Its protein is CASSRQGAKTGELFF.

This chain connects TRBV10-3 to TRBJ2-5; 11 nucleotides line up with TRBD2. CDR3 length: 15 residues. With V trimmed by 4 bases and J by 4 bases, 5 bases remained unmatched. Germline CDR1 and CDR2: ENHRY and SYGVKD. CDR3 sequence: CAISGPLAGVETQYF. CDR3 DNA: TGTGCCATCAGTGGCCCACTAGCGGGAGTAGAGACCCAGTACTTC.

This chain connects TRBV6-7 to TRBJ2-4; 7 nucleotides line up with TRBD2. TRBV6-7 counts as an open reading frame of uncertain function. V was clipped by 0 bases and J by 0 bases; unmatched bases: 5. The CDR3 has 17 amino acids. The CDR3: CASSYSRGELAKNIQYF. CDR3 nucleotide sequence: TGTGCCAGCAGTTACTCTCGGGGGGAGTTAGCCAAAAACATTCAGTACTTC.

V and J are TRBV27 and TRBJ2-1, with 8 nucleotides matching TRBD2. The V segment lost 7 bases and the J segment 6 bases; nucleotides outside the gene matches: 11. Germline V lookup: CDR1 MNHEY, CDR2 SMNVEV (reference sequence). There are 15 residues in the CDR3. CDR3 DNA: TGTGCCAGCACTAAAAAGTGGGGACTAGTCAATGAGCAGTTCTTC. Residues: CASTKKWGLVNEQFF.

In this sample, this clone turned up once. This chain uses TRBV5-1 with TRBJ1-1; no clear D gene. V was trimmed by 0 bases and J by 4 bases, leaving 10 bases between them. This CDR3 region has 14 residues. From germline, CDR1 is SGHRS and CDR2 YFSETQ. Here the CDR3 DNA reads TGCGCCAGCAGCTTGGGGGCCCTGAGCACTGAAGCTTTCTTT. It is translated as CASSLGALSTEAFF.

The CDR3 DNA is TGTGCCAGCAGTTCCGCCTCGGGACCACAGGGAGAGCAGTTCTTC. Its protein is CASSSASGPQGEQFF. The chain combines TRBV27 with TRBJ2-1; D might be TRBD1 (6 bases). The V end was cut by 4 bases, the J end by 10 bases, with 20 bases between. CDR3 size: 15 residues. In germline, CDR1 is MNHEY, CDR2 SMNVEV (reference sequence).

The V gene is TRBV28, the J gene TRBJ1-1; tentative D call: TRBD1 (6 bases). Trimming stripped 7 bases from V and 6 bases from J, with 15 bases between. The CDR3 contains 13 residues. From germline, CDR1 is MDHEN and CDR2 SYDVKM. CDR3 in amino acids: CASNGGLYAEAFF. The CDR3 nucleotides read TGTGCCAGCAATGGGGGCCTCTACGCTGAAGCTTTCTTT.

The genes are TRBV11-2 and TRBJ2-1, with TRBD2 identical over 12 bases. The CDR3 consists of 15 residues. Germline lookup yields CDR1 SGHAT and CDR2 FQNNGV. Trimming at V came to 5 bases and at J to 9 bases, leaving 8 bases not matched to a gene. The CDR3 loop reads CASSPRTSGILEQFF. The CDR3 bases are TGTGCCAGCAGCCCACGGACTAGCGGGATTCTTGAGCAGTTCTTC.

This sequence joins TRBV6-5 and TRBJ2-2; no clear D gene. The CDR3 extends over 11 amino acids. Trimming removed 7 bases from V and 7 bases from J, with 7 bases in between. CDR1 is MNHEY and CDR2 is SVGAGI in the germline V gene. The CDR3 nucleotides read TGTGCCAGCACTACCGGCGGGGAGCTGTTTTTT. It yields the protein CASTTGGELFF.

The chain has TRBV27 and TRBJ2-7, with 7 bases matching TRBD1. The J segment lost 0 bases and the V segment lost 5 bases, leaving 10 bases of the junction unmatched. CDR3 length: 16 amino acids. Germline V gene sequence: CDR1 MNHEY, CDR2 SMNVEV (reference sequence). CDR3 in DNA: TGTGCCAGCAGTCCTATCCGGGACAGCGTCTCCTACGAGCAGTACTTC. Encoded protein: CASSPIRDSVSYEQYF.

The chain employs TRBV27 and TRBJ2-1; D tentatively fits TRBD1 or TRBD2 (5 bases each). Trimming shortened V by 6 bases and J by 12 bases, and 24 bases separated the two germline ends. In germline, CDR1 is MNHEY, CDR2 SMNVEV (reference sequence). This CDR3 comprises 15 residues. DNA for the CDR3: TGTGCCAGCAGCAGCCGGGACCCGATTCTCTCTTCGCAGTTCTTC. It specifies CASSSRDPILSSQFF.

The J gene is TRBJ2-1, the V gene TRBV29-1, with 11 bases fitting TRBD2. This CDR3 contains 14 residues. Losses at the gene ends were 6 bases for V and 10 bases for J; bases not matched to a gene: 11. CDR1 and CDR2 (germline): SQVTM, ANQGSEA. DNA for the CDR3: TGCAGCGTCAAAAAACTAGCGGGAGACGCAGAGCAGTTCTTC. Amino acids: CSVKKLAGDAEQFF.

The chain combines TRBV6-5 with TRBJ2-5; D not resolved. V shed 2 bases and J shed 5 bases, with 9 bases lying between them. CDR3 length equals 13 residues. Looked up from germline, CDR1 is MNHEY and CDR2 is SVGAGI. CDR3 nucleotides: TGTGCCAGCAGTTACCACCGGAGCGAGACCCAGTACTTC. This gives the protein CASSYHRSETQYF.

Many counts were recorded for this clone. The J gene is TRBJ2-6, the V gene TRBV11-2; no clear D. Germline V gene data show CDR1 as SGHAT and CDR2 as FQNNGV. CDR3 length: 14 residues. The V end lost 1 base, the J end lost 3 bases, and 4 bases lay between the germline ends. CDR3 region: CASSLVSGANVLTF. CDR3 coding DNA: TGTGCCAGCAGCTTAGTTAGTGGGGCCAACGTCCTGACTTTC.

J is TRBJ1-1 and V is TRBV6-5, with a possible D match to TRBD1 (6 bases). The germline CDR1 and CDR2 sequences are MNHEY and SVGAGI. V was pared by 4 bases and J by 9 bases, with 12 bases between. The CDR3 has 12 residues. The CDR3: CASSSGQIKAFF. DNA for the CDR3: TGTGCCAGCAGTTCCGGACAGATTAAAGCTTTCTTT.

V usage is TRBV2 and J usage is TRBJ2-1, with TRBD2 matching 7 bases. This CDR3 has 16 residues. Germline V lookup: CDR1 SNHLY, CDR2 FYNNEI. V trimming: 2 bases; J trimming: 5 bases; junction bases outside the gene matches: 9. The CDR3 here is CASSEIGSGGNNEQFF. CDR3 bases: TGTGCCAGCAGTGAAATAGGATCGGGAGGAAACAATGAGCAGTTCTTC. Filled out from reference TRBV2 and TRBJ2-1, the complete variable domain reads EPEVTQTPSHQVTQMGQEVILRCVPISNHLYFYWYRQILGQKVEFLVSFYNNEISEKSEIFDDQFSVERPDGSNFTLKIRSTKLEDSAMYFCASSEIGSGGNNEQFFGPGTRLTVL.